This record looks at one TCR beta chain sequence and its context. What it binds is not known. CDR1 and CDR2 (germline): SGHRS, YFSETQ. The CDR3 is 15 residues long. The V end lost 4 bases, the J end lost 4 bases, and 17 bases lay between the germline ends. The table came from immunoSEQ multiplex PCR; TCRdb's copy has only in-frame clones and leaves some out. The sample holds more than 300,000 clones, about 86% seen once. Treatment of the sample: about 20 received Ad26.COV2.S at low or high dose, single or two shots; about 5 received placebo; per-sample allocation not given. Specimens were obtained on day 63 following the first vaccine or placebo injection. These data come from a study of Ad26.COV2.S vaccination and SARS-CoV-2 variants. Study at large: Intramuscular Ad26.COV2.S doses were given once or twice, 56 days apart.

Study-wide findings and caveats: Non-spike TCR breadth did not differ much between vaccine and placebo recipients.

V is TRBV5-1 and J is TRBJ1-2; D is perhaps TRBD1 (5 bases). Sequencing was performed on peripheral blood, taken in a trial of Ad26.COV2.S vaccine versus placebo. The clonotype comes from a person aged 18-60 years who received the Ad26.COV2.S COVID-19 vaccine or a placebo. CDR3 in amino acids: CASSSSIDSFYGYTF. The CDR3 DNA reads as TGCGCCAGCAGCAGCTCCATTGACAGCTTCTATGGCTACACCTTC.